Listed below are T cell receptor beta chains from one sample, sequenced in a study of T cells in Graves' hyperthyroidism and ophthalmopathy. A single record per CDR3 protein comes from TCRdb applying MiXCR to the multiplex PCR reads. The sample records hundreds of thousands of distinct CDR3 sequences, roughly 15% being singletons. Sequencing was performed on blood. These receptors were collected from a woman aged 45-65 years with Graves' ophthalmopathy. Both conserved end residues are part of each CDR3. D genes are given only for firm matches. Where a row states a size, it is once, few, many or the class of an expanded clone; other rows omit it.

abundance: many
d_gene: .
v_gene: TRBV28
j_gene: TRBJ2-7
CDR3nt: TGTGCCAGCAGTCCACGGACACCACCGACCTACGAGCAGTACTTC
CDR3aa: CASSPRTPPTYEQYF

abundance: many
d_gene: .
v_gene: TRBV28
j_gene: TRBJ2-7
CDR3nt: TGTGCCAGCAGTTCCCTAGGCGGACCTGGCTACGAGCAGTACTTC
CDR3aa: CASSSLGGPGYEQYF

abundance: many
d_gene: .
v_gene: TRBV12-3/TRBV12-4
j_gene: TRBJ1-5
CDR3nt: TGTGCCAGCAGTCAGAGGCTCGGACAGCCCCAGCATTTT
CDR3aa: CASSQRLGQPQHF

abundance: many
d_gene: .
v_gene: TRBV27
j_gene: TRBJ2-1
CDR3nt: TGTGCCAGCAGTTTATCTGCAAGTGACTCCTACAATGAGCAGTTCTTC
CDR3aa: CASSLSASDSYNEQFF

abundance: many
d_gene: TRBD2
v_gene: TRBV11-3
j_gene: TRBJ2-1
CDR3nt: TGTGCCAGCAGCTCCCGAGGAGGCTTACTAGCGGGAGAAGGTGAGCAGTTCTTC
CDR3aa: CASSSRGGLLAGEGEQFF

abundance: .
d_gene: .
v_gene: TRBV7-9
j_gene: TRBJ2-7
CDR3nt: TGTGCCAGCAGCAACTCGGGACGGGCCTACGAGCAGTACTTC
CDR3aa: CASSNSGRAYEQYF

abundance: .
d_gene: TRBD2
v_gene: TRBV6-1
j_gene: TRBJ2-1
CDR3nt: TGTGCCAGCTGGATAGCGGGAGAGGGATCTAGAAGCTCCTACAATGAGCAGTTCTTC
CDR3aa: CASWIAGEGSRSSYNEQFF

abundance: few
d_gene: .
v_gene: TRBV13
j_gene: TRBJ1-2
CDR3nt: TGTGCCAGCAGCCCAGAGGGACGGACTAACTATGGCTACACCTTC
CDR3aa: CASSPEGRTNYGYTF

abundance: .
d_gene: TRBD2
v_gene: TRBV10-3
j_gene: TRBJ2-1
CDR3nt: TGTGCCATCAGTGAGAGTCTAGCGGGAGGAGGGAATGAGCAGTTCTTC
CDR3aa: CAISESLAGGGNEQFF

abundance: .
d_gene: .
v_gene: TRBV15
j_gene: TRBJ1-4
CDR3nt: TGTGCCACCAGCAGAGTCCTCACAAAACCAATAAGAAATAATGAAAAACTGTTTTTT
CDR3aa: CATSRVLTKPIRNNEKLFF

abundance: few
d_gene: TRBD2
v_gene: TRBV4-3
j_gene: TRBJ2-7
CDR3nt: TGCGCCAGCAGCCAAGTTTTGGGAGGGCCGGGGAATGAGCAGTACTTC
CDR3aa: CASSQVLGGPGNEQYF

abundance: many
d_gene: .
v_gene: TRBV27
j_gene: TRBJ2-3
CDR3nt: TGTGCCAGCAGACAGATAAGCACAGATACGCAGTATTTT
CDR3aa: CASRQISTDTQYF

abundance: many
d_gene: .
v_gene: TRBV29-1
j_gene: TRBJ1-1
CDR3nt: TGCAGCGTTGAGGGACGGTCGAACACTGAAGCTTTCTTT
CDR3aa: CSVEGRSNTEAFF

abundance: .
d_gene: TRBD1
v_gene: TRBV6-2/TRBV6-3
j_gene: TRBJ1-5
CDR3nt: TGTGCCAGCAGTTACATTTTGAGACAGGGTAAGGATCAGCCCCAGCATTTT
CDR3aa: CASSYILRQGKDQPQHF

abundance: few
d_gene: TRBD1
v_gene: TRBV14
j_gene: TRBJ2-7
CDR3nt: TGTGCCAGCAGCCTTAAGGCTAACGCCGGGACAGGAAACTCCTACGAGCAGTACTTC
CDR3aa: CASSLKANAGTGNSYEQYF

abundance: many
d_gene: .
v_gene: TRBV6-2/TRBV6-3
j_gene: TRBJ1-5
CDR3nt: TGTGCCAGCAGTTACTACATCAGGGCTCAGCCCCAGCATTTT
CDR3aa: CASSYYIRAQPQHF

abundance: many
d_gene: TRBD2
v_gene: TRBV11-2
j_gene: TRBJ2-1
CDR3nt: TGTGCCAGCAGCACCGGGACTAGCGGGATGGAAGAGCAGTTCTTC
CDR3aa: CASSTGTSGMEEQFF

abundance: many
d_gene: TRBD2
v_gene: TRBV20-1
j_gene: TRBJ2-3
CDR3nt: TGCAGTGCTAGACTGGCCCTAGCGGGTAACACAGATACGCAGTATTTT
CDR3aa: CSARLALAGNTDTQYF

abundance: many
d_gene: .
v_gene: TRBV11-1
j_gene: TRBJ2-1
CDR3nt: TGTGCCAGCAGCTCACGGGGTGAGCAGTTCTTC
CDR3aa: CASSSRGEQFF

abundance: few
d_gene: .
v_gene: TRBV18
j_gene: TRBJ2-1
CDR3nt: TGTGCCAGCTCACCAACCAGTAAAGACAATGAGCAGTTCTTC
CDR3aa: CASSPTSKDNEQFF

abundance: many
d_gene: .
v_gene: TRBV9
j_gene: TRBJ2-5
CDR3nt: TGTGCCAGCAGCGTTGGGGGCCAGGGGATTCAAGAGACCCAGTACTTC
CDR3aa: CASSVGGQGIQETQYF

abundance: many
d_gene: TRBD2
v_gene: TRBV11-1
j_gene: TRBJ2-1
CDR3nt: TGTGCCAGCAGCTTATTTTATGGCGGGAGGGCCGACAATGAGCAGTTCTTC
CDR3aa: CASSLFYGGRADNEQFF

abundance: many
d_gene: .
v_gene: TRBV28
j_gene: TRBJ2-1
CDR3nt: TGTGCCAGCAGTTTGTTGGGGTCCTACAATGAGCAGTTCTTC
CDR3aa: CASSLLGSYNEQFF

abundance: few
d_gene: .
v_gene: TRBV5-1
j_gene: TRBJ1-3
CDR3nt: TGCGCCAGCAGCTTGAATCCGGGACATAAGGCTGGTACCATATATTTT
CDR3aa: CASSLNPGHKAGTIYF

abundance: .
d_gene: TRBD1
v_gene: TRBV30
j_gene: TRBJ1-6
CDR3nt: TGTGCCTGGAGGGAGGCGGGACAGTATAATTCACCCCTCCACTTT
CDR3aa: CAWREAGQYNSPLHF

abundance: .
d_gene: TRBD2
v_gene: TRBV7-8
j_gene: TRBJ2-2
CDR3nt: TGTGCCAGCAGCTCTTTGATACTAGCGGGAGGGCCGAACACCGGGGAGCTGTTTTTT
CDR3aa: CASSSLILAGGPNTGELFF

abundance: many
d_gene: .
v_gene: TRBV20-1
j_gene: TRBJ2-7
CDR3nt: TGCAGTGCTAGAGTGGGGTTTAGGTTCGAGCAGTACTTC
CDR3aa: CSARVGFRFEQYF

abundance: .
d_gene: .
v_gene: TRBV9
j_gene: TRBJ1-5
CDR3nt: TGTGCCAGCAGCCCCGGACTAGCGGAGCTCACAGATACGCAGCATTTT
CDR3aa: CASSPGLAELTDTQHF

abundance: many
d_gene: TRBD2
v_gene: TRBV20-1
j_gene: TRBJ2-3
CDR3nt: TGCAGTGCTAGAGTAATAGCGGGAAGTAGCACAGATACGCAGTATTTT
CDR3aa: CSARVIAGSSTDTQYF

abundance: many
d_gene: TRBD1
v_gene: TRBV4-1
j_gene: TRBJ1-5
CDR3nt: TGCGCCAGCAGCCAAGGGACAGGGGGTCAGCCCCAGCATTTT
CDR3aa: CASSQGTGGQPQHF

abundance: .
d_gene: .
v_gene: TRBV6-2/TRBV6-3
j_gene: TRBJ2-1
CDR3nt: TGTGCCAGCAGCTTTGTGTGGGGTGAGCAGTTCTTC
CDR3aa: CASSFVWGEQFF

abundance: .
d_gene: .
v_gene: TRBV10-3
j_gene: TRBJ2-1
CDR3nt: TGTGCCATCGTAGGAGGGTTCAGGAATGAGCAGTTCTTC
CDR3aa: CAIVGGFRNEQFF

abundance: many
d_gene: .
v_gene: TRBV28
j_gene: TRBJ2-6
CDR3nt: TGTGCCAGCACGCCGGGACCCAGCGTCTCTGGGGCCAACGTCCTGACTTTC
CDR3aa: CASTPGPSVSGANVLTF

abundance: .
d_gene: .
v_gene: TRBV5-8
j_gene: TRBJ2-2
CDR3nt: TGTGCCAGCAGCTTGGATGGGGGAGTCGCCACCGGGGAGCTGTTTTTT
CDR3aa: CASSLDGGVATGELFF

abundance: .
d_gene: .
v_gene: TRBV24-1
j_gene: TRBJ2-3
CDR3nt: TGTGCCACCAGTGGGGCCTCGCTAACAGATACGCAGTATTTT
CDR3aa: CATSGASLTDTQYF

abundance: .
d_gene: .
v_gene: TRBV6-1
j_gene: TRBJ1-5
CDR3nt: TGTGCCAGCAGTGATTGGACAGATCAGCCCCAGCATTTT
CDR3aa: CASSDWTDQPQHF

abundance: .
d_gene: .
v_gene: TRBV19
j_gene: TRBJ2-3
CDR3nt: TGTGCCAGTAGTCCACGGACCGATCACACAGATACGCAGTATTTT
CDR3aa: CASSPRTDHTDTQYF

abundance: many
d_gene: .
v_gene: TRBV2
j_gene: TRBJ2-1
CDR3nt: TGTGCCAGCAGTGGGATGGGGAGACAGCAGGCCTACAATGAGCAGTTCTTC
CDR3aa: CASSGMGRQQAYNEQFF

abundance: .
d_gene: .
v_gene: TRBV28
j_gene: TRBJ1-4
CDR3nt: TGTGCCAGCAGTTTATCGCTTCTCGGGAATGAAAAACTGTTTTTT
CDR3aa: CASSLSLLGNEKLFF

abundance: .
d_gene: TRBD1
v_gene: TRBV27
j_gene: TRBJ1-4
CDR3nt: TGTGCCAGCAGTTTATCGCGGACAGGGGGCGGTGAAAAACTGTTTTTT
CDR3aa: CASSLSRTGGGEKLFF

abundance: few
d_gene: .
v_gene: TRBV6-1
j_gene: TRBJ2-3
CDR3nt: TGTGCCAGCAGTCCCGACCCCCTAGCGCGCCGCACAGATACGCAGTATTTT
CDR3aa: CASSPDPLARRTDTQYF

abundance: .
d_gene: .
v_gene: TRBV9
j_gene: TRBJ1-2
CDR3nt: TGTGCCAGCAGCGTAGATGTGGATACAAACTATGGCTACACCTTC
CDR3aa: CASSVDVDTNYGYTF

abundance: .
d_gene: .
v_gene: TRBV28
j_gene: TRBJ2-6
CDR3nt: TGTGCCAGCAGTTTATTCAGCTCTGGGGCCAACGTCCTGACTTTC
CDR3aa: CASSLFSSGANVLTF

abundance: many
d_gene: TRBD2
v_gene: TRBV28
j_gene: TRBJ2-3
CDR3nt: TGTGCCAGCGGGAGCGGGGGTGATACGCAGTATTTT
CDR3aa: CASGSGGDTQYF

abundance: few
d_gene: .
v_gene: TRBV20-1
j_gene: TRBJ2-2
CDR3nt: TGCAGTGCTAGAGATTTTGCCAGGGGGGCCGGGGAGCTGTTTTTT
CDR3aa: CSARDFARGAGELFF

abundance: .
d_gene: .
v_gene: TRBV6-1
j_gene: TRBJ2-7
CDR3nt: TGTGCCAGCAGTGGACAGCGGATGATTTTCTACGAGCAGTACTTC
CDR3aa: CASSGQRMIFYEQYF

abundance: .
d_gene: .
v_gene: TRBV28
j_gene: TRBJ1-4
CDR3nt: TGTGCCAGCAGCCTTGATGTACATGGACTGTTTTTT
CDR3aa: CASSLDVHGLFF

abundance: many
d_gene: .
v_gene: TRBV28
j_gene: TRBJ1-1
CDR3nt: TGTGCCAGCAGTTTACACTCAGGGCAGGCCGCTTTCTTT
CDR3aa: CASSLHSGQAAFF

abundance: few
d_gene: .
v_gene: TRBV6-2/TRBV6-3
j_gene: TRBJ2-1
CDR3nt: TGTGCCAGCAGTCACCGGGCGGACTGGCAGTTCTTC
CDR3aa: CASSHRADWQFF